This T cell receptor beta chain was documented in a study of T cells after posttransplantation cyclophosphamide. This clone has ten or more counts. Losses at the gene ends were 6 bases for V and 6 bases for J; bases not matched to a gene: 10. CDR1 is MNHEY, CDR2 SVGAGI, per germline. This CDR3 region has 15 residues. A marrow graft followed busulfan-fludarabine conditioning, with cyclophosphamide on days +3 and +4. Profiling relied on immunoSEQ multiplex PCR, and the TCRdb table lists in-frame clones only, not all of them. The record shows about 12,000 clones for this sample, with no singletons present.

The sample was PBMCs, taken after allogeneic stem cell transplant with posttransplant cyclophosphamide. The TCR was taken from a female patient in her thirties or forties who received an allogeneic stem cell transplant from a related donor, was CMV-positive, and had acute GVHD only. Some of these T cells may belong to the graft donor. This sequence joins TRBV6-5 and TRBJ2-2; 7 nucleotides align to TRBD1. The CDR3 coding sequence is TGTGCCAGCAGCCGCAGACAGGGTAGGGCCGGGGAGCTGTTTTTT. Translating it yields CASSRRQGRAGELFF.